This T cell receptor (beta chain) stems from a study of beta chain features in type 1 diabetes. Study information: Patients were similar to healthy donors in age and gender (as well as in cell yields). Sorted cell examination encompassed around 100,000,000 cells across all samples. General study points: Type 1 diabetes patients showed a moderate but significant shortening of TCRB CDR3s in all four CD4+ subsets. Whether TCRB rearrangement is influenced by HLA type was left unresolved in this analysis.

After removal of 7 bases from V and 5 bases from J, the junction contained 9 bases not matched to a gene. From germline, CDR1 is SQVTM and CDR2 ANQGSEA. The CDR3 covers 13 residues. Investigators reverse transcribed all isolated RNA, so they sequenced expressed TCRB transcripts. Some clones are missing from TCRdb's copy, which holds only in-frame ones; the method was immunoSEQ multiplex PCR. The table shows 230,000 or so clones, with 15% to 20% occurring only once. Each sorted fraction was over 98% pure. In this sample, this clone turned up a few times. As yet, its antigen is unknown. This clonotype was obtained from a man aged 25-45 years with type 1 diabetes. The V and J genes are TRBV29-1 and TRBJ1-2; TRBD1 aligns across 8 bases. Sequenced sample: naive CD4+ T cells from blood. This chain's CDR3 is CSGSTGTGYGYTF. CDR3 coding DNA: TGCAGCGGCTCTACAGGGACAGGATATGGCTACACCTTC.